This is a list of T cell receptor beta chains from one sample in a study of Tregs in tolerant kidney transplant recipients. Sequencing was performed with immunoSEQ multiplex PCR; in TCRdb, only in-frame clones are kept and a portion is missing. There are about 120,000 clones in the sample; around nine tenths occur only once, and roughly 0.63% lies in the top ten. The sequencing input was CD4+ T cells from blood. These receptor sequences come from a human donor in good health. Both conserved end residues are trimmed from each CDR3. The size of a clone is reported for some rows only, either as once, few or many, or as a class for expanded clones.

abundance: .
j_gene: TRBJ1-3
v_gene: TRBV5-1
CDR3aa: ASAQGAGNTIY

abundance: .
j_gene: TRBJ2-1
v_gene: TRBV5-1
CDR3aa: ASSLVERLDNEQF

abundance: .
j_gene: TRBJ1-2
v_gene: TRBV5-1
CDR3aa: ASSPGVAGYT

abundance: .
j_gene: TRBJ1-6
v_gene: TRBV7-8
CDR3aa: ASSLEAYSYNSPLH

abundance: .
j_gene: TRBJ1-2
v_gene: TRBV18
CDR3aa: ASSPAVGQTTYGYT

abundance: few
j_gene: TRBJ2-3
v_gene: TRBV19
CDR3aa: ASSKKGTDTQY

abundance: .
j_gene: TRBJ2-1
v_gene: TRBV5-1
CDR3aa: ASRSLAGKTQGEQF

abundance: once
j_gene: TRBJ2-5
v_gene: TRBV18
CDR3aa: ASSPIYRDNQETQY

abundance: .
j_gene: TRBJ1-5
v_gene: TRBV15
CDR3aa: ATSTLEGLSNQPQH

abundance: once
j_gene: TRBJ2-5
v_gene: TRBV7-2
CDR3aa: ASSYGTAGVETQY

abundance: .
j_gene: TRBJ2-1
v_gene: TRBV19
CDR3aa: ASRDDGGSYNEQF

abundance: once
j_gene: TRBJ1-4
v_gene: TRBV5-1
CDR3aa: ASSVSGTGEEKLF

abundance: .
j_gene: TRBJ2-3
v_gene: TRBV7-9
CDR3aa: ASSSQGQASTDTQY

abundance: .
j_gene: TRBJ1-5
v_gene: TRBV10-2
CDR3aa: ASSESQYRSPDQPQH

abundance: .
j_gene: TRBJ2-3
v_gene: TRBV4-2
CDR3aa: ASSQVSGGDPPDTQY

abundance: once
j_gene: TRBJ1-1
v_gene: TRBV11-2
CDR3aa: ASSLRTGTEAF

abundance: .
j_gene: TRBJ1-2
v_gene: TRBV5-5
CDR3aa: ASRRDASYGYT

abundance: .
j_gene: TRBJ2-7
v_gene: TRBV28
CDR3aa: ASSILSYEQY

abundance: few
j_gene: TRBJ2-1
v_gene: TRBV4-2
CDR3aa: ASRPTGTSGVRFYNEQF

abundance: .
j_gene: TRBJ2-7
v_gene: TRBV18
CDR3aa: ASSPPNSGPNYEQY

abundance: .
j_gene: TRBJ2-3
v_gene: TRBV2
CDR3aa: AAGGGPGPPDTQY

abundance: .
j_gene: TRBJ2-7
v_gene: TRBV29-1
CDR3aa: SVRGQFYEQY

abundance: once
j_gene: TRBJ1-2
v_gene: TRBV6-5
CDR3aa: ASRGGQSFYGYT

abundance: .
j_gene: TRBJ1-1
v_gene: TRBV5-4
CDR3aa: ASTTQGRRNTEAF

abundance: .
j_gene: TRBJ2-1
v_gene: TRBV5-1
CDR3aa: ASSPRGASEQF

abundance: .
j_gene: TRBJ1-3
v_gene: TRBV6-1
CDR3aa: ASSEPSHLSGNTIY

abundance: .
j_gene: TRBJ1-2
v_gene: TRBV19
CDR3aa: ASSISANYGYT

abundance: few
j_gene: TRBJ2-2
v_gene: TRBV2
CDR3aa: ASSLSGRLGGELF

abundance: .
j_gene: TRBJ1-1
v_gene: TRBV6-5
CDR3aa: ASSYRAGKNTEAF

abundance: .
j_gene: TRBJ2-5
v_gene: TRBV4-1
CDR3aa: ASSQDGMVRGETQY

abundance: .
j_gene: TRBJ2-1
v_gene: TRBV19
CDR3aa: ASSIDRGLYSEQF

abundance: .
j_gene: TRBJ1-4
v_gene: TRBV14
CDR3aa: ASSQGRQGPATNEKLF

abundance: .
j_gene: TRBJ2-7
v_gene: TRBV18
CDR3aa: ASSFALVGSYEQY

abundance: .
j_gene: TRBJ1-4
v_gene: TRBV30
CDR3aa: AYEGDANEKLF

abundance: .
j_gene: TRBJ2-1
v_gene: TRBV7-6
CDR3aa: ASSLGGARNEQF

abundance: .
j_gene: TRBJ2-2
v_gene: TRBV5-5
CDR3aa: ASSMGGHINTGELF

abundance: .
j_gene: TRBJ2-3
v_gene: TRBV12-5
CDR3aa: ASGRLRGLSLGTDTQY

abundance: .
j_gene: TRBJ2-5
v_gene: TRBV10-3
CDR3aa: AISESGSGQETQY

abundance: once
j_gene: TRBJ2-3
v_gene: TRBV19
CDR3aa: ASRGWGRATDTQY

abundance: .
j_gene: TRBJ1-5
v_gene: TRBV4-2
CDR3aa: ASSQVEGDYSNQPQH

abundance: .
j_gene: TRBJ2-3
v_gene: TRBV11-2
CDR3aa: ASSLKRTANPTDTQY

abundance: .
j_gene: TRBJ2-1
v_gene: TRBV7-9
CDR3aa: ASSLPRRLAPYNEQF

abundance: .
j_gene: TRBJ1-1
v_gene: TRBV6-6
CDR3aa: ASSYSWQITEAF

abundance: once
j_gene: TRBJ2-5
v_gene: TRBV10-1
CDR3aa: ASSESASGSGTQY

abundance: .
j_gene: TRBJ1-4
v_gene: TRBV7-2
CDR3aa: ASSLSGNEKLF

abundance: .
j_gene: TRBJ2-1
v_gene: TRBV28
CDR3aa: AIRQGHYNEQF

abundance: .
j_gene: TRBJ2-7
v_gene: TRBV5-1
CDR3aa: ASSFQDRELYEQY

abundance: .
j_gene: TRBJ2-7
v_gene: TRBV19
CDR3aa: ASSTRGPAVEQY

abundance: .
j_gene: TRBJ1-1
v_gene: TRBV7-9
CDR3aa: ASNEQGSNTEAF

abundance: .
j_gene: TRBJ2-3
v_gene: TRBV6-1
CDR3aa: ASSDGGPDTQY

abundance: .
j_gene: TRBJ1-2
v_gene: TRBV29-1
CDR3aa: SVVGGGFYGYT

abundance: .
j_gene: TRBJ2-2
v_gene: TRBV5-6
CDR3aa: ASSTGGGELF

abundance: .
j_gene: TRBJ2-3
v_gene: TRBV9
CDR3aa: ASSVESRFRDTDTQY